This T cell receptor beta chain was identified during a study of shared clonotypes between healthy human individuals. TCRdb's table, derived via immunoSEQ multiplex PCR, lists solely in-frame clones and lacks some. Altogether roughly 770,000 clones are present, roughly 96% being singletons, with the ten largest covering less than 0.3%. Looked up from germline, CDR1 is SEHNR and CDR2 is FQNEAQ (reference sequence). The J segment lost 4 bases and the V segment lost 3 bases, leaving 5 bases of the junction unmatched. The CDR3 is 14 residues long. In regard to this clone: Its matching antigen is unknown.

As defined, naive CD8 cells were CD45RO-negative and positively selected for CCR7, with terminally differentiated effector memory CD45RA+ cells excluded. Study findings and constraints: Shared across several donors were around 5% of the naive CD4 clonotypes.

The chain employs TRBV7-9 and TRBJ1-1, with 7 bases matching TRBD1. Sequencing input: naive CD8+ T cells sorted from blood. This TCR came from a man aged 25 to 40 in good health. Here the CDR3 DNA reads TGTGCCAGCAGCTTGGCAGGGGGTCGCACTGAAGCTTTCTTT. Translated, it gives CASSLAGGRTEAFF.